Each of the 16 T cell receptor beta chains below was sequenced from the same sample in a study of memory CD4+ T cells and cytomegalovirus serostatus. Single viable CD3+CD4+CD8-CD45RO+ cells were sorted as the memory CD4+ T cells. TCRdb keeps only in-frame clones here, not all; method: immunoSEQ multiplex PCR. This repertoire shows about 50,000 clones, 82% found once; its top ten account for 0.55% to 0.7%. Source material: memory CD4+ T cells from blood. Source of these receptors: an adult in good health and CMV-seronegative.

The chain employs TRBV4-2 and TRBJ2-1, with TRBD2 identical over 14 bases. The trim removed 6 bases at V and 0 bases at J, leaving 7 bases unmatched. This CDR3 spans 18 amino acids. Germline V CDR1 and CDR2: LGHNA, YNFKEQ. The CDR3 DNA reads as TGTGCCAGCAGAGGAGGACTAGCGGGGGGCAGCTCCTACAATGAGCAGTTCTTC. Translating gives CASRGGLAGGSSYNEQFF.

The J gene is TRBJ2-3, the V gene TRBV30; D is possibly TRBD2 (6 bases). Germline values: CDR1 GTSNPN, CDR2 SVGIG (reference sequence). V lost 1 base to trimming and J lost 6 bases, with 17 bases between them. The CDR3 covers 15 residues. The CDR3 DNA sequence: TGTGCCTGGAGTGCGGCGGGGAACCCCCCGGATACGCAGTATTTT. This encodes CAWSAAGNPPDTQYF.

This clone came up a few times. The chain uses TRBV18 and TRBJ1-2; TRBD1 is a possible D gene (5 bases). The germline V gene encodes CDR1 KGHSH and CDR2 LQKENI. Trimming cost V 2 bases and J 4 bases, with 14 bases left between them. The CDR3 runs 15 residues. Written as DNA, the CDR3 is TGTGCCAGCTCACCAACGGGGGATTCAGCCTATGGCTACACCTTC. This gives the protein CASSPTGDSAYGYTF.

This clone was counted a single time. This chain uses TRBV2 with TRBJ2-5, with a tentative D call TRBD2 (7 bases). The germline V and J ends were trimmed by 4 bases and 6 bases, with 18 bases remaining between them. The CDR3 runs 15 residues. Germline CDR1 SNHLY, CDR2 FYNNEI. The CDR3, as DNA: TGTGCCAGCAGTGCTATGGGGGGGCCCCCAAAGACCCAGTACTTC. It codes for CASSAMGGPPKTQYF.

This chain links TRBV29-1 with TRBJ2-3; D uncertain. The CDR3 runs 11 residues. Deletions cut 6 bases from V and 3 bases from J, with 7 bases between. Germline CDR1 is SQVTM and CDR2 is ANQGSEA. For the CDR3, the DNA is TGCAGCGTCCTCCAGACAGATACGCAGTATTTT. This translates into CSVLQTDTQYF.

The V call is TRBV19, the J call TRBJ1-2; 8 nucleotides line up with TRBD1. Trimming cost V 1 base and J 4 bases; bases outside gene matches: 5. Germline V CDR1 and CDR2: LNHDA, SQIVND (reference sequence). This CDR3 comprises 15 residues. DNA for the CDR3: TGTGCCAGTAGTATAGGTCCAGGGGGCGCCTATGGCTACACCTTC. This codes for CASSIGPGGAYGYTF.

The rearrangement joins TRBV4-3 to TRBJ1-4; D remains ambiguous. There are 13 residues in the CDR3. From germline, CDR1 is LGHNA and CDR2 YSLEER. The V gene lost 8 bases and the J gene lost 4 bases, with 11 bases spanning the gap. DNA for the CDR3: TGCGCCAGCGGTCGGACCCTTAATGAAAAACTGTTTTTT. Translation gives CASGRTLNEKLFF.

This chain connects TRBV2 to TRBJ2-2; TRBD1 might be the D (5 bases). The CDR3 consists of 13 residues. The V gene lost 5 bases and the J gene lost 5 bases, with 9 bases spanning the gap. The germline V gene encodes CDR1 SNHLY and CDR2 FYNNEI. The CDR3 loop is CASSPQGTGELFF. CDR3 sequence (DNA): TGTGCCAGCAGTCCCCAGGGAACCGGGGAGCTGTTTTTT.

The chain employs TRBV10-3 and TRBJ1-1; D uncertain. Looked up from germline, CDR1 is ENHRY and CDR2 is SYGVKD. The CDR3 contains 13 residues. V dropped 1 base and J dropped 3 bases, with 6 bases sitting between them. In DNA, the CDR3 is TGTGCCATCAGTGAGTTCAGCTACACTGAAGCTTTCTTT. Translation gives CAISEFSYTEAFF.

CDR3 DNA: TGTGCCAGCAGCTTGTCGCTAGATGGCTACACCTTC. It is translated as CASSLSLDGYTF. The chain carries TRBV5-5 and TRBJ1-2; D uncertain. V was shortened by 1 base and J by 6 bases, with 7 bases between the two germline ends. CDR1 is SGHKS, CDR2 YYEKEE, per germline (reference sequence). The CDR3 covers 12 residues.

The chain recombines TRBV28 with TRBJ2-6, with 8 bases identical to TRBD2. J gave up 2 bases and V 6 bases, and 6 bases lay outside the gene matches. Germline V gene sequence: CDR1 MDHEN, CDR2 SYDVKM. This CDR3 is built from 16 residues. The CDR3: CASRPGGAAGANVLTF. CDR3 bases: TGTGCCAGCAGACCCGGGGGGGCCGCTGGGGCCAACGTCCTGACTTTC.

The chain uses TRBV6-6 and TRBJ2-3; either TRBD1 or TRBD2 may fit D (5 bases each). This CDR3 contains 13 residues. Germline values: CDR1 MNHNY, CDR2 SVGAGI (reference sequence). V lost 0 bases and J lost 7, with 8 bases in between. The CDR3 sequence is CASSYSEGNTQYF. The CDR3 nucleotides are TGTGCCAGCAGTTACTCTGAGGGGAATACGCAGTATTTT.

J is TRBJ2-5 and V is TRBV30; D may correspond to TRBD1 or TRBD2 (6 bases each). Germline V lookup: CDR1 GTSNPN, CDR2 SVGIG (reference sequence). The CDR3 sequence is 12 residues long. The V end was cut by 4 bases, the J end by 5 bases, with 11 bases between. CDR3 coding DNA: TGTGCCTGGATGCAGGGGAGGGAGACCCAGTACTTC. Protein: CAWMQGRETQYF.

This clone occurred a few times. This sequence joins TRBV5-1 and TRBJ2-1; 8 positions agree with TRBD2. After removal of 5 bases from V and 4 bases from J, the junction contained 8 bases not matched to a gene. This CDR3 is 15 amino acids long. Germline CDR1 reads SGHRS; CDR2 reads YFSETQ. CDR3 bases: TGCGCCAGCAGGGCGGCCGGGACTAGATACAATGAGCAGTTCTTC. Amino acid sequence: CASRAAGTRYNEQFF.

The chain employs TRBV10-3 and TRBJ1-2; 7 bases align to TRBD1. The CDR3 is 17 amino acids. The germline V gene encodes CDR1 ENHRY and CDR2 SYGVKD. The V and J ends lost 2 bases and 1 base, in that order; junction bases with no gene match: 10. CDR3 sequence: CAISELTGTEHNYGYTF. DNA for the CDR3: TGTGCCATCAGTGAGCTAACTGGGACAGAGCATAACTATGGCTACACCTTC.

The chain is built from TRBV5-1 and TRBJ1-1, with D hard to call. Trimming left V 2 bases short and J 1 base short, with 9 bases between. The CDR3 has 14 residues. CDR1 SGHRS and CDR2 YFSETQ come from the germline V gene. In nucleotides, the CDR3 is TGCGCCAGCAGCTTTGGGGATACGAACACTGAAGCTTTCTTT. Amino acid sequence: CASSFGDTNTEAFF.